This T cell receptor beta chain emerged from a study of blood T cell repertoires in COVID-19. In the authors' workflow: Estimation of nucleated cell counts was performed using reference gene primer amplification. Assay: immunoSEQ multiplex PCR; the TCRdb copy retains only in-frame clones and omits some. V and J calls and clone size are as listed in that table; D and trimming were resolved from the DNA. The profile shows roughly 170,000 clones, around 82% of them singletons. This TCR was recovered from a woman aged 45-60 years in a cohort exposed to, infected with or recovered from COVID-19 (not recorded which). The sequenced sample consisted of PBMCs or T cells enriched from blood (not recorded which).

Here the CDR3 reads CASSVGLAGLGRELFF. The CDR3 DNA reads as TGTGCCAGCAGCGTAGGGCTAGCGGGGCTCGGCCGGGAGCTGTTTTTT. V and J are TRBV9 and TRBJ2-2; 9 bases align to TRBD2. The CDR3 length is 16 residues. Germline V gene lookup returns CDR1 SGDLS and CDR2 YYNGEE. The V segment lost 0 bases and the J segment 9 bases; nucleotides outside the gene matches: 9.